The sequence of this T cell receptor (beta chain) was determined in a study of blood T cell repertoires in COVID-19. Overall study context: Donors in the United States, Italy and Spain gave samples during acute or convalescent COVID-19. T cells, B-cell-depleted T cells, or PBMCs supplied cDNA or gDNA.

The CDR3 contains 16 residues. Original data processing: Counts of nucleated cells, estimated from reference gene primer amplification, were obtained. Using immunoSEQ multiplex PCR, the repertoire was profiled, and TCRdb retains in-frame clones only, with some absent. The V and J calls and clone size come from that table; D and trimming were worked out from the DNA. The profile shows 250,000 or so clones, roughly four fifths of them singletons. Material: peripheral blood. This sequence was found in a woman younger than 30 with acute or convalescent COVID-19. The rearrangement links TRBV21-1 to TRBJ2-5; the listed D gene, TRBD2, was not tested against the DNA. TRBV21-1 is a known pseudogene. Here the CDR3 reads CASSTPGLAGGETQYF. The DNA of the CDR3 is TGTGCCAGCAGCACGCCAGGACTAGCGGGAGGAGAGACCCAGTACTTC.